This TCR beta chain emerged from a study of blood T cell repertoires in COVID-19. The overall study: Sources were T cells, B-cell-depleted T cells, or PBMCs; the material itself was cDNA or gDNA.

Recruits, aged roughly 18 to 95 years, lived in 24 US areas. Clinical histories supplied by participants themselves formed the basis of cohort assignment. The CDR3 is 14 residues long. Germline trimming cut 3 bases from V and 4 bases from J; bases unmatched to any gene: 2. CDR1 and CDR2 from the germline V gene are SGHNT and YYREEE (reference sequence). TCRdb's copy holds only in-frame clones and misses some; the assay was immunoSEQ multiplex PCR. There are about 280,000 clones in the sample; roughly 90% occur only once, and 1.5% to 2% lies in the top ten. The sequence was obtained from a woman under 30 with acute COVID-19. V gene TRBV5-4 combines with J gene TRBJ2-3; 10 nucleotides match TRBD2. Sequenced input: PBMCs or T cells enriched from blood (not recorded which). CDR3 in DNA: TGTGCCAGCAGCTCCGGGACTAGCGCAGATACGCAGTATTTT. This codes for CASSSGTSADTQYF.